These 28 T cell receptor beta chains came from one sample sequenced in a study of T cell responses to AZD1222 COVID-19 vaccine. The assay was immunoSEQ multiplex PCR, and TCRdb's table has in-frame clones only and misses some. Among about 150,000 clones listed, roughly 88% were seen once. The material sequenced was peripheral blood, taken 28 days after the second AZD1222 dose. Every receptor here comes from an adult who received the AZD1222 COVID-19 vaccine.

This clone was recorded a few times. The gene calls are TRBV1 and TRBJ1-1. TRBV1 is labeled a pseudogene. This CDR3 spans 12 amino acids. CDR3 sequence (DNA): TGCACCAGCAGCCCGCGGGGGTATGAAGCTTTCTTT. Amino acid sequence: CTSSPRGYEAFF.

The J gene is TRBJ2-7, the V gene TRBV5-4, with D perhaps matching TRBD1 (6 bases). The V end lost 4 bases, the J end lost 1 base, and 15 bases lay between the germline ends. The CDR3 has 15 residues. The germline V gene encodes CDR1 SGHNT and CDR2 YYREEE (reference sequence). CDR3 residues: CASSIAYRESYEQYF. As DNA, the CDR3 is TGTGCCAGCAGCATAGCCTACAGGGAGTCCTACGAGCAGTACTTC.

This rearrangement joins TRBV5-4 to TRBJ2-1, with 7 bases that match TRBD1. Per the germline V gene, CDR1 is SGHNT and CDR2 is YYREEE (reference sequence). J gave up 5 bases and V 4 bases, and 3 bases lay outside the gene matches. The CDR3 is 13 residues long. This CDR3 is CASSQGTDNEQFF. CDR3 in DNA: TGTGCCAGCAGCCAAGGGACAGACAATGAGCAGTTCTTC.

The chain joins TRBV4-1 to TRBJ2-5; a weak D match, TRBD1 (6 bases). In germline, CDR1 is MGHRA, CDR2 YSYEKL. V shed 3 bases and J shed 4 bases, with 15 bases lying between them. This CDR3 region has 15 residues. CDR3 sequence (DNA): TGCGCCAGCAGCCAGGAAGGACAGCCGGGAGAGACCCAGTACTTC. Its translation is CASSQEGQPGETQYF.

This chain uses TRBV5-1 with TRBJ1-1; TRBD1 is a possible D gene (5 bases). Between the trimmed V and J ends, which lost 0 bases and 5 bases, there was a span of 14 bases. From germline, CDR1 is SGHRS and CDR2 YFSETQ. The CDR3 is made up of 15 amino acids. This CDR3 reads CASSLGTPGGTEAFF. For the CDR3, the DNA is TGCGCCAGCAGCTTGGGGACACCGGGGGGGACTGAAGCTTTCTTT.

V usage is TRBV11-3 and J usage is TRBJ1-3; 8 bases line up with TRBD1. This CDR3 comprises 15 residues. Germline V CDR1 and CDR2: SGHNT, YENEEA. The ends lost 4 bases at V and 3 bases at J; junction bases unmatched: 5. DNA of the CDR3: TGTGCCAGCAGCTCCGGACAGGGTGTTGGAAACACCATATATTTT. Its protein is CASSSGQGVGNTIYF.

V and J are TRBV3-1 (or the pseudogene TRBV3-2) and TRBJ1-3; D gene unclear. Trimming left V 1 base short and J 6 bases short, with 10 bases between. The CDR3 sequence is 14 residues long. Germline CDR1 reads LGHDT; CDR2 reads YNNKEL (reference sequence). The CDR3, as DNA: TGTGCCAGCAGCCAAGCGCCTACGAAAAACACCATATATTTT. This sequence encodes CASSQAPTKNTIYF.

Of note for this clone: The sample has other DNA sequences that encode this CDR3 too. The gene calls are TRBV3-1 (or the pseudogene TRBV3-2) and TRBJ1-2; 8 nucleotides line up with TRBD1. The CDR3 length is 14 residues. The ends lost 1 base at V and 4 bases at J; junction bases unmatched: 2. The germline CDR1 and CDR2 sequences are LGHDT and YNNKEL (reference sequence). The CDR3, as DNA: TGTGCCAGCAGCCAAGCAGGGGGCGGCTATGGCTACACCTTC. Translation gives CASSQAGGGYGYTF.

This chain joins TRBV4-2 and TRBJ1-1; possibly TRBD1 for D (6 bases). The CDR3 has 16 residues. V shed 3 bases and J shed 1 base, with 15 bases lying between them. In germline, CDR1 is LGHNA, CDR2 YNFKEQ. CDR3 in amino acids: CASSQGRGFGNTEAFF. The CDR3 coding sequence is TGTGCCAGCAGCCAGGGCAGGGGATTCGGGAACACTGAAGCTTTCTTT.

This CDR3 reads CASSLPSYNSPLHF. In nucleotides, the CDR3 is TGTGCCAGCAGCTTGCCAAGCTATAATTCACCCCTCCACTTT. V usage is TRBV5-6 and J usage is TRBJ1-6, with D hard to call. Trimming took 1 base from V and 3 from J, leaving 5 bases between them. The CDR3 extends over 14 amino acids. Germline V lookup: CDR1 SGHDT, CDR2 YYEEEE.

CDR3: CASSAYRMGENQPQHF. The CDR3 nucleotides are TGTGCCAGCAGCGCCTACAGGATGGGGGAAAATCAGCCCCAGCATTTT. V usage is TRBV7-8 and J usage is TRBJ1-5; a possible D gene is TRBD1 (5 bases). The germline V gene has CDR1 SGHVS and CDR2 FQNEAQ. The CDR3 runs 16 residues. V was shortened by 5 bases and J by 4 bases, with 18 bases between the two germline ends.

This sequence joins TRBV5-6 and TRBJ2-7; 7 bases map to TRBD1. CDR1 is SGHDT, CDR2 YYEEEE, per germline. Trimming at V came to 2 bases and at J to 0 bases, leaving 8 bases not matched to a gene. This CDR3 spans 16 amino acids. The CDR3 protein is CASSFFDRAYSYEQYF. Here the CDR3 DNA reads TGTGCCAGCAGCTTTTTCGACAGGGCATACTCCTACGAGCAGTACTTC.

The chain combines TRBV9 with TRBJ1-2; D remains ambiguous. CDR3 length: 14 residues. The V gene's germline CDR1 is SGDLS and CDR2 YYNGEE. Between the trimmed V and J ends, which lost 0 bases and 0 bases, there was a span of 6 bases. The CDR3 sequence: CASSVGTSNYGYTF. DNA of the CDR3: TGTGCCAGCAGCGTAGGTACCTCTAACTATGGCTACACCTTC.

This chain's CDR3 is CASSSYSGEAFF. CDR3 DNA sequence: TGCGCCAGCAGTTCCTACTCGGGTGAAGCTTTCTTT. The chain uses TRBV10-1 and TRBJ1-1; D gene uncertain. Germline lookup yields CDR1 WNHNN and CDR2 SYGVQD (reference sequence). Trimming left V 5 bases short and J 7 bases short, with 11 bases between. The CDR3 totals 12 residues.

This chain connects TRBV7-8 to TRBJ1-6; 7 bases agree with TRBD1. V shed 2 bases and J 11 bases; nucleotides not matched to a gene: 9. Germline assignment: CDR1 SGHVS and CDR2 FQNEAQ. The CDR3 is made up of 15 amino acids. In DNA form, the CDR3 reads TGTGCCAGCAGCTTAACGAGACAGGGCACGACACCCCTCCACTTT. Its translation is CASSLTRQGTTPLHF. Using reference TRBV7-8 and TRBJ1-6 for the parts outside the CDR3, the full variable domain is GAGVSQSPRYKVAKRGQDVALRCDPISGHVSLFWYQQALGQGPEFLTYFQNEAQLDKSGLPSDRFFAERPEGSVSTLKIQRTQQEDSAVYLCASSLTRQGTTPLHFGNGTRLTVT.

The chain uses TRBV18 and TRBJ1-4, with D perhaps matching TRBD1 (5 bases). The V end lost 6 bases, the J end lost 8 bases, and 16 bases lay between the germline ends. Germline V CDR1 and CDR2: KGHSH, LQKENI. The CDR3 runs to 14 residues. CDR3 region: CASSDARAGEKLFF. As DNA, the CDR3 is TGTGCCAGCTCCGACGCCAGGGCTGGCGAAAAACTGTTTTTT.

J is TRBJ1-5 and V is TRBV12-3 or TRBV12-4; D is uncertain. CDR3 length: 13 amino acids. Trimming shortened V by 3 bases and J by 5 bases, and 8 bases separated the two germline ends. CDR3 sequence: CASSFGEDQPQHF. DNA of the CDR3: TGTGCCAGCAGTTTCGGGGAAGATCAGCCCCAGCATTTT.

The rearrangement uses TRBV2 and TRBJ1-3, with 7 bases aligning to TRBD1. The CDR3 has 14 residues. Trimming at V came to 7 bases and at J to 7 bases, leaving 10 bases not matched to a gene. CDR1 and CDR2 from the germline V gene are SNHLY and FYNNEI. CDR3 nucleotide sequence: TGTGCCAGCACCAGGCCCGACAGGGTGAACACCATATATTTT. Its translation: CASTRPDRVNTIYF.

V usage is TRBV5-4 and J usage is TRBJ1-2; D gene ambiguous. The CDR3 loop spans 11 amino acids. With 1 base removed from V and 8 bases from J, the gap between germline ends came to 6 bases. CDR1 and CDR2 (germline): SGHNT, YYREEE (reference sequence). The CDR3 region is CASSLNRGYTF. DNA for the CDR3: TGTGCCAGCAGCTTGAACCGGGGCTACACCTTC.

This chain connects TRBV7-3 to TRBJ1-1; a possible D gene is TRBD1 (5 bases). CDR1 is SGHTA and CDR2 is FQGTGA in the germline V gene. This CDR3 is built from 14 residues. V lost 5 bases and J lost 3, with 13 bases in between. The CDR3 sequence: CASSPPGRDTEAFF. The CDR3 DNA follows: TGTGCCAGCAGCCCTCCGGGGCGGGACACTGAAGCTTTCTTT.

This sequence joins TRBV5-5 and TRBJ2-7; 11 bases line up with TRBD1. The CDR3 runs 18 residues. V lost 4 bases, J lost 2 bases, and 14 bases stayed unmatched. Germline-derived CDR1 and CDR2 are SGHKS and YYEKEE (reference sequence). CDR3 DNA sequence: TGTGCCAGCAGCCCACGCCCCCCCCGGGACAGGGGGACCTACGAGCAGTACTTC. This translates into CASSPRPPRDRGTYEQYF.

A single count supports this clone. This chain links TRBV19 with TRBJ1-2, with TRBD1 identical over 11 bases. Germline CDR1 reads LNHDA; CDR2 reads SQIVND (reference sequence). There are 14 residues in the CDR3. With 5 bases clipped from V and 4 bases from J, the junction kept 3 bases outside the gene matches. Here the CDR3 reads CASSFGQGAYGYTF. In DNA, the CDR3 is TGTGCCAGTAGTTTCGGACAGGGGGCCTATGGCTACACCTTC.

The gene calls are TRBV12-3 or TRBV12-4 and TRBJ2-7; 8 positions match TRBD2. CDR3 length equals 12 residues. The V and J ends lost 6 bases and 12 bases, in that order; junction bases with no gene match: 10. In DNA, the CDR3 is TGTGCCAGCAGACTGGGAGGACTAGCTAGGTACTTC. Protein sequence: CASRLGGLARYF.

The chain combines TRBV27 with TRBJ1-1, with TRBD1 as a possible D gene (6 bases). Trimming pared 3 bases from V and 2 bases from J, leaving 13 bases between. CDR3 length: 15 residues. Germline CDR1 is MNHEY and CDR2 is SMNVEV (reference sequence). CDR3 protein: CASSFRGTGNTEAFF. CDR3 DNA: TGTGCCAGCAGTTTCAGGGGAACGGGTAACACTGAAGCTTTCTTT.

The chain carries TRBV6-5 and TRBJ2-7; TRBD2 matches at 10 bases. From germline, CDR1 is MNHEY and CDR2 SVGAGI. CDR3 size: 14 residues. V was pared by 6 bases and J by 2 bases, with 4 bases of the junction left unmatched. CDR3 in amino acids: CASSSSGGPYEQYF. CDR3 nucleotide sequence: TGTGCCAGCAGCTCTAGCGGGGGACCCTACGAGCAGTACTTC.

The chain employs TRBV30 and TRBJ1-1, with 8 nucleotides matching TRBD1. The CDR3 runs 17 residues. Germline V gene sequence: CDR1 GTSNPN, CDR2 SVGIG (reference sequence). J lost 2 bases, V lost 2 bases, and 13 bases had no gene match. CDR3 nucleotides: TGTGCCTGGAGTATCCCGGACAGGGCAGGTTCAAACACTGAAGCTTTCTTT. Amino acid sequence: CAWSIPDRAGSNTEAFF. Based on the CDR3 plus reference TRBV30 and TRBJ1-1, the full variable domain is SQTIHQWPATLVQPVGSPLSLECTVEGTSNPNLYWYRQAAGRGLQLLFYSVGIGQISSEVPQNLSASRPQDRQFILSSKKLLLSDSGFYLCAWSIPDRAGSNTEAFFGQGTRLTVV.

The V gene is TRBV7-2, the J gene TRBJ1-2; 9 bases are a match to TRBD1. The CDR3 contains 15 residues. The V and J ends lost 3 bases and 6 bases, in that order; junction bases with no gene match: 8. Germline CDR1 reads SGHTA; CDR2 reads FQGNSA. The CDR3 coding sequence is TGTGCCAGCAGCTTCGACTACAGGGGGCAGAATGGCTACACCTTC. It yields the protein CASSFDYRGQNGYTF.

The rearrangement joins TRBV7-9 to TRBJ1-5; the D gene is possibly TRBD1 (6 bases). Germline V CDR1 and CDR2: SEHNR, FQNEAQ (reference sequence). The V gene lost 3 bases and the J gene lost 5 bases, with 20 bases spanning the gap. This CDR3 is 17 amino acids long. The CDR3 DNA reads TGTGCCAGCAGCTTGGTGGGGGCCACAGGTGAGGATCAGCCCCAGCATTTT. Protein sequence: CASSLVGATGEDQPQHF.